The present entry profiles one TCR beta chain with its context. Its matching antigen is unknown. Only in-frame clones appear in the TCRdb table, and some are missing; sequencing was by immunoSEQ multiplex PCR. The sample lists 90,000 to 120,000 clones, around 90% seen once, with 6.2% in the top ten. This entry belongs to a study of T cell responses to AZD1222 COVID-19 vaccine. Regarding the study as a whole: It should be noted that donors were predominantly white British and more often female, and clonal diversity was possibly underestimated. Elevations in Spike-specific TCR breadth and depth followed administration of two AZD1222 doses.

Germline CDR1 MGHDK, CDR2 SYGVNS. V lost 6 bases and J lost 7; bases outside the gene matches: 0. CDR3 length: 11 amino acids. The sample here was peripheral blood, taken 28 days after the second AZD1222 dose. The source is an adult who received the AZD1222 COVID-19 vaccine. V usage is TRBV25-1 and J usage is TRBJ2-1, with 7 nucleotides matching TRBD1. CDR3 residues: CASSRGNEQFF. CDR3 DNA: TGTGCCAGCAGCAGGGGGAATGAGCAGTTCTTC.